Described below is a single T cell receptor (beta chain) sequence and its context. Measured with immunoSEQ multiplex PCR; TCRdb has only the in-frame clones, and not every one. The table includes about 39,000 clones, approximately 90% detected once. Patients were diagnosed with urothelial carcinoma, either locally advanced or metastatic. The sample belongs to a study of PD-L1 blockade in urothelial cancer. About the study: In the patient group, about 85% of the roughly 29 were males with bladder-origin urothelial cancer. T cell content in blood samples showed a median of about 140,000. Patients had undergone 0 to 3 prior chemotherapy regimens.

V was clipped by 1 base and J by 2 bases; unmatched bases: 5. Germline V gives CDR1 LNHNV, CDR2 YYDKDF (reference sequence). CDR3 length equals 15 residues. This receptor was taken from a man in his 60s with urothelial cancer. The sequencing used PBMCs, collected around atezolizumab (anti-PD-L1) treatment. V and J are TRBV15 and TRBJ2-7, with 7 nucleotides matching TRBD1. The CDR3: CATSRGRDSPYEQYF. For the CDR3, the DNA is TGTGCCACCAGCAGAGGCCGGGACAGTCCCTACGAGCAGTACTTC. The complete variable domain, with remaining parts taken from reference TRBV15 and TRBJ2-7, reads DAMVIQNPRYQVTQFGKPVTLSCSQTLNHNVMYWYQQKSSQAPKLLFHYYDKDFNNEADTPDNFQSRRPNTSFCFLDIRSPGLGDTAMYLCATSRGRDSPYEQYFGPGTRLTVT.